This entry lists 8 T cell receptor beta chains sequenced from one sample in a study of T cells in Graves' hyperthyroidism and ophthalmopathy. The source material, RNA transcripts, was used to amplify TCR beta CDR3 regions. In the first-round RT-PCR of the TCR CDR3, the HTBI primer set was used. TCRdb re-analysed the multiplex PCR reads in MiXCR, keeping a single row per CDR3 protein. The sample consists of some 300,000 distinct CDR3 sequences, roughly an eighth of them appearing once. The sequenced sample was blood. The receptors here all came from a woman aged 35 to 49 with Graves' hyperthyroidism.

V usage is TRBV20-1 and J usage is TRBJ1-1; 10 bases are shared with TRBD1. Germline CDR1 is DFQATT and CDR2 is SNEGSKA (reference sequence). CDR3 length: 15 amino acids. V lost 3 bases and J lost 5; bases outside the gene matches: 9. The CDR3 reads CSARVPGQGDTEAFF. The CDR3 nucleotides read TGCAGTGCTAGGGTCCCCGGACAGGGGGATACTGAAGCTTTCTTT.

This clonotype came up many times. V gene TRBV7-9 combines with J gene TRBJ2-5; unclear D gene. Trimming stripped 5 bases from V and 2 bases from J, with 15 bases between. CDR3 length: 15 amino acids. Germline CDR1 reads SEHNR; CDR2 reads FQNEAQ (reference sequence). CDR3 sequence reads: CASSQPRVIQETQYF. CDR3 sequence (DNA): TGTGCCAGCAGCCAACCAAGGGTTATACAAGAGACCCAGTACTTC. Using reference TRBV7-9 and TRBJ2-5 for the parts outside the CDR3, the full variable domain is DTGVSQNPRHKITKRGQNVTFRCDPISEHNRLYWYRQTLGQGPEFLTYFQNEAQLEKSRLLSDRFSAERPKGSFSTLEIQRTEQGDSAMYLCASSQPRVIQETQYFGPGTRLLVL.

In its sample, this clonotype was seen many times. The V and J genes are TRBV11-2 and TRBJ2-1; the match to TRBD2 covers 9 bases. Germline assignment: CDR1 SGHAT and CDR2 FQNNGV. The ends lost 5 bases at V and 8 bases at J; junction bases unmatched: 10. This CDR3 contains 15 residues. CDR3 region: CASSALAGNWDEQFF. CDR3 nucleotides: TGTGCCAGCAGCGCCCTAGCGGGAAACTGGGATGAGCAGTTCTTC.

In this sample, this clonotype turned up many times. The CDR3 reads CASSQQLGSTDTQYF. CDR3 sequence (DNA): TGTGCCAGCAGCCAACAACTAGGTAGCACAGATACGCAGTATTTT. The chain is built from TRBV7-8 and TRBJ2-3; possible D gene TRBD2, 5 bases. Germline CDR1 and CDR2: SGHVS and FQNEAQ. The V end was cut by 5 bases, the J end by 0 bases, with 12 bases between. The CDR3 loop spans 15 amino acids.

This CDR3 reads CASSSKGASTSGAHEQFF. The CDR3 DNA reads as TGCGCCAGCAGCTCGAAGGGGGCAAGCACTAGCGGGGCTCACGAGCAGTTCTTC. The V call is TRBV5-1, the J call TRBJ2-1; TRBD2 matches 10 bases. Trimming removed 3 bases from V and 10 bases from J; junction bases left unmatched: 19. The CDR3 has 18 residues. Looked up from germline, CDR1 is SGHRS and CDR2 is YFSETQ.

This clonotype was detected a few times. This chain links TRBV7-9 with TRBJ2-2, with 8 bases fitting TRBD1. The junction had 6 bases not matched to a gene; V was cut back by 5 bases and J by 4 bases. CDR3 size: 15 residues. Germline V gives CDR1 SEHNR, CDR2 FQNEAQ (reference sequence). The DNA for the CDR3 is TGTGCCAGCAGCCTAGGACAGGGTTTCACCGGGGAGCTGTTTTTT. The encoded protein is CASSLGQGFTGELFF. The full variable domain, completed using reference TRBV7-9 and TRBJ2-2, is DTGVSQNPRHKITKRGQNVTFRCDPISEHNRLYWYRQTLGQGPEFLTYFQNEAQLEKSRLLSDRFSAERPKGSFSTLEIQRTEQGDSAMYLCASSLGQGFTGELFFGEGSRLTVL.

This clonotype occurred many times. The rearrangement joins TRBV5-1 to TRBJ2-1; no definite D call. From germline, CDR1 is SGHRS and CDR2 YFSETQ. This CDR3 has 14 amino acids. Trimming pared 5 bases from V and 7 bases from J, leaving 16 bases between. The CDR3 loop is CASSLSGRNNEQFF. For the CDR3, the DNA is TGCGCCAGCAGTTTGTCCGGACGGAATAATGAGCAGTTCTTC. Full variable domain (remainder filled in from reference TRBV5-1 and TRBJ2-1): KAGVTQTPRYLIKTRGQQVTLSCSPISGHRSVSWYQQTPGQGLQFLFEYFSETQRNKGNFPGRFSGRQFSNSRSEMNVSTLELGDSALYLCASSLSGRNNEQFFGPGTRLTVL.

This clonotype was seen at least ten times. This chain links TRBV28 with TRBJ2-1; D remains unclear. The CDR3 sequence is 13 residues long. V was trimmed by 6 bases and J by 8 bases, leaving 14 bases between them. Per germline, CDR1 MDHEN and CDR2 SYDVKM. The CDR3 sequence: CASSPSRGHEQFF. CDR3 coding DNA: TGTGCCAGCAGCCCATCTCGCGGCCATGAGCAGTTCTTC.